This T cell receptor beta chain was retrieved from a study of shared clonotypes between healthy human individuals. TCRdb keeps only in-frame clones here, not all; method: immunoSEQ multiplex PCR. The repertoire holds about 700,000 clones, with 90% to 95% as singletons. Selected positively for CCR7 and CD45RO-negative, naive CD8 cells excluded terminally differentiated effector memory CD45RA+ cells. All donors qualified as healthy HIV-negative adults and had experienced no recent acute infections or vaccinations. Germline V gene sequence: CDR1 SEHNR, CDR2 FQNEAQ (reference sequence). V trimming: 1 base; J trimming: 2 bases; junction bases outside the gene matches: 5. The length of the CDR3 is 17 residues.

Sequencing was carried out using naive CD8+ T cells sorted from blood. This sequence was found in a man aged 30 to 39 in good health. The chain is built from TRBV7-9 and TRBJ2-5, with TRBD2 matching 12 bases. In DNA, the CDR3 is TGTGCCAGCAGCTTAGGGACTAGCGGGATGATTCAAGAGACCCAGTACTTC. It encodes CASSLGTSGMIQETQYF.